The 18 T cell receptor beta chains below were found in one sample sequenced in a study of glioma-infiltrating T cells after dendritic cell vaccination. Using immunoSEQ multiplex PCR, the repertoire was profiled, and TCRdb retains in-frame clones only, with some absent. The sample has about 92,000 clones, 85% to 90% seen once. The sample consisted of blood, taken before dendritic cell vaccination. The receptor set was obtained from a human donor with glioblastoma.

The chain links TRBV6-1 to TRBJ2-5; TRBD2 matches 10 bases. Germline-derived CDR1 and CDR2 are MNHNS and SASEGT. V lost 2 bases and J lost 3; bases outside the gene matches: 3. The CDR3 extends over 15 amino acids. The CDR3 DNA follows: TGTGCCAGCAGTGAATGGAGCGGGGGGGAAGAGACCCAGTACTTC. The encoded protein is CASSEWSGGEETQYF.

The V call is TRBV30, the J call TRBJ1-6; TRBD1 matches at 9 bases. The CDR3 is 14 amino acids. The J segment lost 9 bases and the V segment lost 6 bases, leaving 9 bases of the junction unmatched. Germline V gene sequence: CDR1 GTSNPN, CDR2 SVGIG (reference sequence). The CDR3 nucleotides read TGTGCCTGTCGAACCGGGACAGGGCCTTCACCCCTCCACTTT. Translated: CACRTGTGPSPLHF.

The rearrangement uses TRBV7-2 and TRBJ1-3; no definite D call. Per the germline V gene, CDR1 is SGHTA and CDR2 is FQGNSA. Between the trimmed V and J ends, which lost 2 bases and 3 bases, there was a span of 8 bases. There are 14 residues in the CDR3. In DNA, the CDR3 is TGTGCCAGCAGCTTACGAGCGGTTGGAAACACCATATATTTT. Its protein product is CASSLRAVGNTIYF.

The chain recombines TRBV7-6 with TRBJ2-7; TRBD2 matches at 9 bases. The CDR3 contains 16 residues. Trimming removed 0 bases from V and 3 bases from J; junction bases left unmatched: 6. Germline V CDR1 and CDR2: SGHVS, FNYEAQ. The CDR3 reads CASSLAPREGLYEQYF. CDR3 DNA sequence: TGTGCCAGCAGCTTAGCCCCGCGGGAGGGCCTCTACGAGCAGTACTTC.

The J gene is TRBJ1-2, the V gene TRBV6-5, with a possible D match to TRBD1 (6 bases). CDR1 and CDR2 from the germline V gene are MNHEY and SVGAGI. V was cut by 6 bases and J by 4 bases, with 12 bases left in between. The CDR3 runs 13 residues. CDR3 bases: TGTGCCAGCAGCGAGACAGGAACCTATGGCTACACCTTC. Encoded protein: CASSETGTYGYTF.

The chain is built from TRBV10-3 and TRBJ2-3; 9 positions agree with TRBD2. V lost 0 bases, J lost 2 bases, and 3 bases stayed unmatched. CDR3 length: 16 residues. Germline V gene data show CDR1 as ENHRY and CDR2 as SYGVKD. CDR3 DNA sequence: TGTGCCATCAGTGAGTCGGGGACTAGCTTCACAGATACGCAGTATTTT. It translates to CAISESGTSFTDTQYF.

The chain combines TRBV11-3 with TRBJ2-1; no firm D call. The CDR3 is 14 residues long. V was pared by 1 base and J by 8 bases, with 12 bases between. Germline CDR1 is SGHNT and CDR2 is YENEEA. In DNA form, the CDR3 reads TGTGCCAGCAGCTTAGTAGCCTCCACCCATGAGCAGTTCTTC. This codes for CASSLVASTHEQFF. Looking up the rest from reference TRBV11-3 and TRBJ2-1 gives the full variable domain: EAGVVQSPRYKIIEKKQPVAFWCNPISGHNTLYWYLQNLGQGPELLIRYENEEAVDDSQLPKDRFSAERLKGVDSTLKIQPAELGDSAVYLCASSLVASTHEQFFGPGTRLTVL.

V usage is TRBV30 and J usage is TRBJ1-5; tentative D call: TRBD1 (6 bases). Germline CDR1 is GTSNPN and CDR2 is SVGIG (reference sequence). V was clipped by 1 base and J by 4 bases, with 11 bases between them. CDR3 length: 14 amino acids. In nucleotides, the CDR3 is TGTGCCTGGAGTGAACAGGGCTCGAATCAGCCCCAGCATTTT. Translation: CAWSEQGSNQPQHF.

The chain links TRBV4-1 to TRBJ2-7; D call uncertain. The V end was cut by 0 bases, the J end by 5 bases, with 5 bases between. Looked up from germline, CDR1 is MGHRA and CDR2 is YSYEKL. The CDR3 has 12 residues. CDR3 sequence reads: CASSQDGHEQYF. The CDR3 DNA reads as TGCGCCAGCAGCCAAGATGGGCACGAGCAGTACTTC.

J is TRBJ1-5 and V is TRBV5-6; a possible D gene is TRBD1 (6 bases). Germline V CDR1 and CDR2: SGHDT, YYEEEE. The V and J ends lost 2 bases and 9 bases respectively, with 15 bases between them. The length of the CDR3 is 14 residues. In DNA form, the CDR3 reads TGTGCCAGCAGCTTTTTTCAGGGAGGGGGGCCCCAGCATTTT. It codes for CASSFFQGGGPQHF.

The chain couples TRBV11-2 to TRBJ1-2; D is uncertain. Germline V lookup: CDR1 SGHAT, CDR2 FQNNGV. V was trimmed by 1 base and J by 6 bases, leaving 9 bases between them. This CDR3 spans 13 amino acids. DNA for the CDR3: TGTGCCAGCAGCTTAGGGCAGCTAGATGGCTACACCTTC. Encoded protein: CASSLGQLDGYTF.

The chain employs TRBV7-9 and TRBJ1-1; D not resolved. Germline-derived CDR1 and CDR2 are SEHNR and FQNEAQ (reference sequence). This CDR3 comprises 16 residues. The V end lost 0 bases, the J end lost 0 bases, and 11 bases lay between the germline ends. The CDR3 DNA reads TGTGCCAGCAGCTTAGCGGTTCGACACCTGAACACTGAAGCTTTCTTT. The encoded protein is CASSLAVRHLNTEAFF.

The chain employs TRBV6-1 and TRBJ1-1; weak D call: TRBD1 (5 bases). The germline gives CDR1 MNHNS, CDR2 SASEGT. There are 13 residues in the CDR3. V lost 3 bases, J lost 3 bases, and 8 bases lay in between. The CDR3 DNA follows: TGTGCCAGCAGTGAGCAGGGTCACACTGAAGCTTTCTTT. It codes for CASSEQGHTEAFF.

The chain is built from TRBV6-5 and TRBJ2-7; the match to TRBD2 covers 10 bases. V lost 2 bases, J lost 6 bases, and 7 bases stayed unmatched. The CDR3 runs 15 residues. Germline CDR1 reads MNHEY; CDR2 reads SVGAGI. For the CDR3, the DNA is TGTGCCAGCAGTTACAAAGAAATAGCGGGAGGCGAGCAGTACTTC. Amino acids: CASSYKEIAGGEQYF.

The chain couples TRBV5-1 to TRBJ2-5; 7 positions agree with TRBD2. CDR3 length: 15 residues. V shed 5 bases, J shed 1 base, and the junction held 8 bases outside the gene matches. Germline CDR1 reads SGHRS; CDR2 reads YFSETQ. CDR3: CASRYAGETQETQYF. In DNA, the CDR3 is TGCGCCAGCAGGTATGCGGGGGAGACCCAAGAGACCCAGTACTTC.

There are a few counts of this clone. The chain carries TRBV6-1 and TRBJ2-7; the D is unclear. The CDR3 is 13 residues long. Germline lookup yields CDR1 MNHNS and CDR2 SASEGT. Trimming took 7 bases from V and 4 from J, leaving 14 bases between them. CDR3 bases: TGTGCCAGCATCAACGAGGTCGGATACGAGCAGTACTTC. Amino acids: CASINEVGYEQYF.

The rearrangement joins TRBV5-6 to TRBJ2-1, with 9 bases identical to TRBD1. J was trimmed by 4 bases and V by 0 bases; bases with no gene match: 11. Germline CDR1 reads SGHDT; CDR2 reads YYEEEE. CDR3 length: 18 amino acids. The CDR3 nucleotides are TGTGCCAGCAGCTTGGCCCGAGACCGGGACAGGGTTTACAATGAGCAGTTCTTC. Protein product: CASSLARDRDRVYNEQFF.

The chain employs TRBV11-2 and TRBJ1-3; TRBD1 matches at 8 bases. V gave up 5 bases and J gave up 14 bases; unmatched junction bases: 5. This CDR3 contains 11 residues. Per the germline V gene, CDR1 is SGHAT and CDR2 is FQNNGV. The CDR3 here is CASSLGTGVYF. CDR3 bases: TGTGCCAGCAGCCTTGGGACAGGTGTATATTTT.